One and the same sample provided the 18 T cell receptor beta chains below, sequenced in a study of shared clonotypes between healthy human individuals. Profiling relied on immunoSEQ multiplex PCR, and the TCRdb table lists in-frame clones only, not all of them. The sample gives roughly 2.2 million clones, 80% to 95% of which show up once; under 0.45% is in the top ten. Sequencing used naive CD4+ T cells from PBMCs. The subset denotes: CD45RA+ positively selected. The receptors were sampled from a man aged 18-30 years in good health. Some clones in this sample may be carry-over from other donors' samples.

The chain employs TRBV4-2 and TRBJ2-5; a possible D gene is TRBD1 (6 bases). With 1 base removed from V and 0 bases from J, the gap between germline ends came to 9 bases. CDR1 LGHNA and CDR2 YNFKEQ come from the germline V gene. CDR3 length equals 15 residues. In DNA, the CDR3 is TGTGCCAGCAGCCAAGTCAGGGGTAACCAAGAGACCCAGTACTTC. This translates into CASSQVRGNQETQYF.

The chain links TRBV5-1 to TRBJ1-3; D not certain. CDR1 is SGHRS, CDR2 YFSETQ, per germline. The length of the CDR3 is 16 residues. Trimming stripped 0 bases from V and 0 bases from J, with 10 bases between. CDR3 in DNA: TGCGCCAGCAGCTTGGTGGTCCGCTTCTCTGGAAACACCATATATTTT. Translating it yields CASSLVVRFSGNTIYF.

The chain employs TRBV6-6 and TRBJ1-2, with D unresolved. The V gene lost 5 bases and the J gene lost 3 bases, with 16 bases spanning the gap. There are 15 residues in the CDR3. Germline CDR1 reads MNHNY; CDR2 reads SVGAGI (reference sequence). The DNA for the CDR3 is TGTGCCAGCAGTCCCGGCCGGCTCAAATACTATGGCTACACCTTC. Its translation is CASSPGRLKYYGYTF.

The genes are TRBV5-1 and TRBJ1-2; D is unclear. This CDR3 has 16 residues. V lost 0 bases to trimming and J lost 1 base, with 13 bases between them. CDR1 is SGHRS and CDR2 is YFSETQ in the germline V gene. The CDR3 nucleotides read TGCGCCAGCAGCTTGGCCATAGGACGGAGTAACTATGGCTACACCTTC. Its protein is CASSLAIGRSNYGYTF.

The gene calls are TRBV10-1 and TRBJ2-5; D tentatively fits TRBD1 or TRBD2 (6 bases each). With 8 bases removed from V and 5 bases from J, the gap between germline ends came to 18 bases. The CDR3 consists of 14 residues. Per the germline V gene, CDR1 is WNHNN and CDR2 is SYGVQD (reference sequence). The CDR3 region has the DNA TGCGCCAGCGCCTCTCCGGGGGCACGGGAGACCCAGTACTTC. Translation: CASASPGARETQYF.

The V and J genes are TRBV5-5 and TRBJ2-3, with 10 positions matching TRBD2. The CDR3 totals 17 residues. Germline lookup yields CDR1 SGHKS and CDR2 YYEKEE (reference sequence). The trim removed 0 bases at V and 3 bases at J, leaving 7 bases unmatched. CDR3 sequence (DNA): TGTGCCAGCAGCTTGGCCCGTAGTAGCGGGAGGACAGATACGCAGTATTTT. Its translation: CASSLARSSGRTDTQYF.

This chain links TRBV7-3 with TRBJ2-7, with D unresolved. V gave up 2 bases and J gave up 0 bases, with 5 bases separating them. This CDR3 spans 13 amino acids. Germline lookup yields CDR1 SGHTA and CDR2 FQGTGA. This chain's CDR3 is CASSLEFSYEQYF. In DNA, the CDR3 is TGTGCCAGCAGCTTAGAGTTCTCCTACGAGCAGTACTTC.

This clone was seen once. The rearrangement uses TRBV5-1 and TRBJ2-5; 7 nucleotides agree with TRBD2. With V trimmed by 4 bases and J by 5 bases, 11 bases remained unmatched. The CDR3 consists of 15 residues. Germline CDR1 is SGHRS and CDR2 is YFSETQ. The DNA for the CDR3 is TGCGCCAGCAGCACCTCCTTCGGGGAGGGGGAGACCCAGTACTTC. This translates into CASSTSFGEGETQYF.

V usage is TRBV6-1 and J usage is TRBJ2-7; D might be TRBD2 (5 bases). The V gene's germline CDR1 is MNHNS and CDR2 SASEGT. Trimming removed 2 bases at V and 2 bases at J, with 13 bases between. CDR3 length: 15 residues. The DNA of the CDR3 is TGTGCCAGCAGTGAAAGGGTTAGGAGGCCCTACGAGCAGTACTTC. Translated: CASSERVRRPYEQYF.

V is TRBV6-1 and J is TRBJ1-5, with D possibly TRBD1 on 5 matching bases. V was pared by 5 bases and J by 1 base, with 12 bases between. The CDR3 is 15 residues long. Germline assignment: CDR1 MNHNS and CDR2 SASEGT. CDR3 in DNA: TGTGCCAGCAGTAGAGGGGCGAGCAGCAATCAGCCCCAGCATTTT. Translated: CASSRGASSNQPQHF.

This clone was seen just once. This sequence joins TRBV9 and TRBJ2-3, with D possibly called TRBD1 or TRBD2 (5 bases each). CDR1 is SGDLS, CDR2 YYNGEE, per germline. This CDR3 is built from 15 residues. The ends were cut back, 2 bases at V and 0 bases at J, with 10 bases in the middle. The CDR3 DNA reads TGTGCCAGCAGCGTCTTCGGGACGAGCACAGATACGCAGTATTTT. Residues: CASSVFGTSTDTQYF.

The rearrangement uses TRBV9 and TRBJ2-7, with D possibly matching TRBD1 (6 bases). Germline V gene lookup returns CDR1 SGDLS and CDR2 YYNGEE. The CDR3 contains 15 residues. Between the trimmed V and J ends, which lost 0 bases and 5 bases, there was a span of 15 bases. The CDR3 spells CASSVGGLPLDEQYF. DNA of the CDR3: TGTGCCAGCAGCGTAGGGGGGCTACCGTTGGACGAGCAGTACTTC.

This clone was seen a single time. Other nucleotide sequences from this sample produce the same CDR3. The chain combines TRBV7-2 with TRBJ2-7; 8 bases fit TRBD1. The CDR3 spans 14 residues. Trimming cost V 3 bases and J 2 bases; bases outside gene matches: 3. Germline CDR1 SGHTA, CDR2 FQGNSA. DNA for the CDR3: TGTGCCAGCAGCTTCGGGACAGGAGCCTACGAGCAGTACTTC. It translates to CASSFGTGAYEQYF.

The CDR3 protein is CASSLDQQETQYF. CDR3 in DNA: TGTGCCAGCAGCTTGGACCAGCAAGAGACCCAGTACTTC. The chain carries TRBV5-6 and TRBJ2-5; unclear D gene. The CDR3 contains 13 residues. V lost 0 bases, J lost 2 bases, and 5 bases lay in between. Germline CDR1 and CDR2: SGHDT and YYEEEE.

CDR3 region: CASSPPASAPSYNEQFF. Written as DNA, the CDR3 is TGTGCCAGCTCACCACCGGCTAGCGCCCCCTCCTACAATGAGCAGTTCTTC. The rearrangement links TRBV18 to TRBJ2-1; weak D call: TRBD2 (6 bases). The CDR3 sequence is 17 residues long. CDR1 KGHSH and CDR2 LQKENI come from the germline V gene. With 0 bases removed from V and 0 bases from J, the gap between germline ends came to 12 bases.

CDR3: CASSQNPPFYEQYF. The DNA for the CDR3 is TGTGCCAGCAGCCAGAATCCCCCCTTCTACGAGCAGTACTTC. The chain employs TRBV14 and TRBJ2-7; D remains unclear. V shed 3 bases and J shed 3 bases, with 12 bases lying between them. This CDR3 region has 14 residues. Germline CDR1 reads SGHDN; CDR2 reads FVKESK.

The DNA for the CDR3 is TGCGCCAGCAGCAAGGGACAGATCCAAGAGACCCAGTACTTC. Protein product: CASSKGQIQETQYF. The chain joins TRBV5-1 to TRBJ2-5; 7 bases agree with TRBD1. The CDR3 sequence is 14 residues long. CDR1 is SGHRS, CDR2 YFSETQ, per germline. V shed 4 bases and J 1 base; nucleotides not matched to a gene: 4.

V and J are TRBV4-3 and TRBJ1-4; TRBD1 agrees at 10 bases. V dropped 1 base and J dropped 8; count of bases not matched to a gene: 10. CDR3 length: 17 amino acids. Germline V gene sequence: CDR1 LGHNA, CDR2 YSLEER. The CDR3 DNA sequence: TGCGCCAGCAGCCAAGCCACAGCGGGGGGACAGGGGGAAAAACTGTTTTTT. As protein: CASSQATAGGQGEKLFF.